Listed below are T cell receptor beta chains from one sample, sequenced in a study of neurological immune-mediated disorders. A single record per CDR3 protein comes from TCRdb applying MiXCR to the 5' RACE reads. There are 25,000 or so distinct CDR3 sequences in the sample; around 14% occur only once, and roughly 5.5% lies in the top ten. The sequenced material came from CD4+ T cells from blood. Source of these receptors: a female donor with HTLV-1-associated myelopathy (HAM/TSP). The CDR3 runs from the conserved cysteine through the conserved F or W. A D gene is named only where the DNA matches it firmly. Some rows mark clone size as missing; the rest say once, few, many or name a class of expanded clone.

v_call: TRBV14
j_call: TRBJ2-1
clone_size: many
d_call: .
cdr3_aa: CASSPTPQGVQFF
cdr3_nt: TGTGCCAGCAGCCCTACACCGCAAGGGGTTCAGTTCTTC

v_call: TRBV5-1
j_call: TRBJ2-3
clone_size: many
d_call: .
cdr3_aa: CASSLAQGQRTDTQYF
cdr3_nt: TGCGCCAGCAGCTTGGCTCAGGGGCAAAGGACAGATACGCAGTATTTT

v_call: TRBV7-3
j_call: TRBJ2-5
clone_size: many
d_call: .
cdr3_aa: CASSLGRQETQYF
cdr3_nt: TGTGCCAGCAGCTTAGGCAGACAAGAGACCCAGTACTTC

v_call: TRBV7-2
j_call: TRBJ2-7
clone_size: many
d_call: TRBD2
cdr3_aa: CASSSSGGNEQYF
cdr3_nt: TGTGCCAGCAGCTCGAGCGGGGGGAACGAGCAGTACTTC

v_call: TRBV29-1
j_call: TRBJ1-3
clone_size: many
d_call: .
cdr3_aa: CSVEGQVSGNTTYF
cdr3_nt: TGCAGCGTTGAAGGACAGGTCTCTGGAAACACCACATATTTT

v_call: TRBV7-2
j_call: TRBJ2-7
clone_size: few
d_call: .
cdr3_aa: CASSLGTGLSYEQYF
cdr3_nt: TGTGCCAGCAGCTTAGGAACAGGGCTTTCCTACGAGCAGTACTTC

v_call: TRBV7-8
j_call: TRBJ1-1
clone_size: many
d_call: .
cdr3_aa: CASSLEGLNTEAFF
cdr3_nt: TGTGCCAGCAGCTTGGAGGGACTGAACACTGAAGCTTTCTTT

v_call: TRBV5-5
j_call: TRBJ1-1
clone_size: many
d_call: .
cdr3_aa: CASSSRVLGTEAFF
cdr3_nt: TGTGCCAGCAGCTCCAGGGTCCTTGGAACTGAAGCTTTCTTT

v_call: TRBV7-3
j_call: TRBJ2-1
clone_size: many
d_call: TRBD2
cdr3_aa: CASSPAGGPREQFF
cdr3_nt: TGTGCCAGCAGCCCCGCGGGAGGCCCGCGTGAGCAGTTCTTC

v_call: TRBV3-1
j_call: TRBJ2-3
clone_size: few
d_call: .
cdr3_aa: CASSPPGRPSTDTQYF
cdr3_nt: TGTGCCAGCAGCCCCCCGGGGCGGCCGAGCACAGATACGCAGTATTTT

v_call: TRBV29-1
j_call: TRBJ1-4
clone_size: many
d_call: .
cdr3_aa: CSVEGGSNEKLFF
cdr3_nt: TGCAGCGTCGAAGGGGGGAGTAATGAAAAACTGTTTTTT

v_call: TRBV3-1
j_call: TRBJ2-1
clone_size: .
d_call: .
cdr3_aa: CASSRDGASSYNEQFF
cdr3_nt: TGTGCCAGCAGCCGTGACGGGGCGAGCTCCTACAATGAGCAGTTCTTC

v_call: TRBV3-1
j_call: TRBJ1-5
clone_size: .
d_call: .
cdr3_aa: CASSQLGNQPQHF
cdr3_nt: TGTGCCAGCAGCCAATTAGGGAATCAGCCCCAGCATTTT

v_call: TRBV4-1
j_call: TRBJ2-1
clone_size: many
d_call: .
cdr3_aa: CASSPPAGLAYNEQFF
cdr3_nt: TGCGCCAGCAGCCCCCCGGCTGGGCTAGCATACAATGAGCAGTTCTTC

v_call: TRBV30
j_call: TRBJ1-2
clone_size: .
d_call: .
cdr3_aa: CAWAGIQGGYTF
cdr3_nt: TGTGCCTGGGCCGGGATACAGGGCGGCTACACCTTC

v_call: TRBV5-1
j_call: TRBJ2-1
clone_size: many
d_call: TRBD2
cdr3_aa: CASSPGGGPSREQFF
cdr3_nt: TGCGCCAGCAGCCCCGGGGGGGGACCCTCGCGTGAGCAGTTCTTC

v_call: TRBV5-5
j_call: TRBJ1-6
clone_size: .
d_call: .
cdr3_aa: CASSWGVGADSPLHF
cdr3_nt: TGTGCCAGCAGCTGGGGAGTGGGGGCGGATTCACCCCTCCACTTT

v_call: TRBV12-2
j_call: TRBJ1-5
clone_size: many
d_call: .
cdr3_aa: CASRSDGAYSNQPQHF
cdr3_nt: TGTGCAAGTCGCTCGGACGGAGCATATAGCAATCAGCCCCAGCATTTT

v_call: TRBV20-1
j_call: TRBJ2-5
clone_size: many
d_call: TRBD2
cdr3_aa: CSATPGLAPDGTQYF
cdr3_nt: TGCAGTGCTACCCCGGGACTAGCGCCGGATGGGACCCAGTACTTC

v_call: TRBV20-1
j_call: TRBJ2-1
clone_size: .
d_call: TRBD1
cdr3_aa: CSARQGVYNEQFF
cdr3_nt: TGCAGTGCTAGACAGGGGGTCTACAATGAGCAGTTCTTC

v_call: TRBV20-1
j_call: TRBJ1-2
clone_size: many
d_call: .
cdr3_aa: CSARAGDYGYTF
cdr3_nt: TGCAGTGCTAGAGCAGGGGACTATGGCTACACCTTC

v_call: TRBV5-1
j_call: TRBJ2-3
clone_size: many
d_call: .
cdr3_aa: CASFSGRAGANDTDTQYF
cdr3_nt: TGCGCCAGCTTTTCAGGACGGGCGGGGGCGAATGACACAGATACGCAGTATTTT

v_call: TRBV6-5
j_call: TRBJ1-1
clone_size: many
d_call: .
cdr3_aa: CASRVQAGIPTSEAFF
cdr3_nt: TGTGCCAGCAGGGTCCAGGCGGGGATCCCAACCTCAGAAGCTTTCTTT